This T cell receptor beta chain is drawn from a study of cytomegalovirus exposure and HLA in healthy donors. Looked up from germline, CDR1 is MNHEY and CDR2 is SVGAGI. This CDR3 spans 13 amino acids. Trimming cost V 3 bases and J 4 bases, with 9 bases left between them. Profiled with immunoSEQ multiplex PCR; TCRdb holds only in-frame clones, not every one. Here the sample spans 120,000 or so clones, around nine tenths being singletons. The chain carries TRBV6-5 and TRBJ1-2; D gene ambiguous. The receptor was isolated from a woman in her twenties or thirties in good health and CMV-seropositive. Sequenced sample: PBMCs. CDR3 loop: CASSYSPRYGYTF. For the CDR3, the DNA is TGTGCCAGCAGTTATAGCCCCCGCTATGGCTACACCTTC.